Following are 11 T cell receptor beta chains from one sample sequenced in a study of blood T cell repertoires in COVID-19. This table comes from immunoSEQ multiplex PCR, and its TCRdb copy is limited to in-frame clones, with some not included. The table shows some 220,000 clones, with approximately 85% occurring only once. Sequencing input: peripheral blood. All receptors come from a woman in her 70s with COVID-19, enrolled during active disease.

There are a few counts of this clone. The rearrangement links TRBV5-6 to TRBJ2-7, with a weak D call TRBD1 (5 bases). This CDR3 contains 12 residues. The germline V gene has CDR1 SGHDT and CDR2 YYEEEE. V was shortened by 4 bases and J by 5 bases, with 10 bases between the two germline ends. CDR3 nucleotide sequence: TGTGCCAGCAGCACAAACAGGCACGAGCAGTACTTC. Its translation is CASSTNRHEQYF. The full variable domain, with the rest looked up from reference TRBV5-6 and TRBJ2-7, is DAGVTQSPTHLIKTRGQQVTLRCSPKSGHDTVSWYQQALGQGPQFIFQYYEEEERQRGNFPDRFSGHQFPNYSSELNVNALLLGDSALYLCASSTNRHEQYFGPGTRLTVT.

This rearrangement joins TRBV4-1 to TRBJ2-2; the D gene is possibly TRBD1 (5 bases). CDR1 is MGHRA and CDR2 is YSYEKL in the germline V gene. The CDR3 runs to 16 residues. V lost 0 bases to trimming and J lost 5 bases, with 13 bases between them. DNA for the CDR3: TGCGCCAGCAGCCAAGATACACAGGTTGAGACCGGGGAGCTGTTTTTT. This sequence encodes CASSQDTQVETGELFF.

This clone was counted a single time. The CDR3 region is CASSHGGQGIYEQYF. CDR3 bases: TGTGCCAGCAGCCATGGCGGACAGGGGATCTACGAGCAGTACTTC. The chain recombines TRBV14 with TRBJ2-7; 9 bases are a match to TRBD1. The CDR3 is 15 residues long. The V and J ends lost 3 bases and 3 bases, in that order; junction bases with no gene match: 6. The V gene's germline CDR1 is SGHDN and CDR2 FVKESK. The full variable domain, rest sourced from reference TRBV14 and TRBJ2-7, is EAGVTQFPSHSVIEKGQTVTLRCDPISGHDNLYWYRRVMGKEIKFLLHFVKESKQDESGMPNNRFLAERTGGTYSTLKVQPAELEDSGVYFCASSHGGQGIYEQYFGPGTRLTVT.

The chain links TRBV30 to TRBJ1-5, with 8 bases identical to TRBD1. The CDR3 contains 15 residues. The V gene end was trimmed by 5 bases and the J gene end by 3 bases; junction bases not matched to a gene: 9. The V gene's germline CDR1 is GTSNPN and CDR2 SVGIG (reference sequence). The CDR3 here is CAWDSGQAYNQPQHF. CDR3 nucleotides: TGTGCCTGGGATTCGGGACAGGCTTACAATCAGCCCCAGCATTTT.

This clone was counted only a few times. The chain recombines TRBV18 with TRBJ1-5, with D perhaps matching TRBD1 (6 bases). The V gene lost 5 bases and the J gene lost 3 bases, with 8 bases spanning the gap. This CDR3 is built from 13 residues. Germline V CDR1 and CDR2: KGHSH, LQKENI. The CDR3 DNA sequence: TGTGCCAGCTCAGGGGGCCTCAATCAGCCCCAGCATTTT. Amino acid sequence: CASSGGLNQPQHF.

This rearrangement joins TRBV28 to TRBJ2-7, with D possibly TRBD2 on 6 matching bases. The CDR3 covers 14 residues. The V gene's germline CDR1 is MDHEN and CDR2 SYDVKM. V dropped 3 bases and J dropped 1 base, with 10 bases sitting between them. Written as DNA, the CDR3 is TGTGCCAGCAGTTTGGGACTCCGATCCTACGAGCAGTACTTC. Its protein product is CASSLGLRSYEQYF.

This chain uses TRBV29-1 with TRBJ1-1, with TRBD1 matching over 10 bases. The V gene's germline CDR1 is SQVTM and CDR2 ANQGSEA. There are 15 residues in the CDR3. The junction had 2 bases not matched to a gene; V was cut back by 0 bases and J by 1 base. Written as DNA, the CDR3 is TGCAGCGTTGAAGACAGGGACAGGGGGAACACTGAAGCTTTCTTT. This encodes CSVEDRDRGNTEAFF.

This clone was detected only a few times. V and J are TRBV29-1 and TRBJ2-3; 9 positions agree with TRBD1. The CDR3 contains 14 residues. Germline lookup yields CDR1 SQVTM and CDR2 ANQGSEA. CDR3 protein: CMGLTGGSTDTQYF. CDR3 in DNA: TGCATGGGACTGACAGGGGGAAGCACAGATACGCAGTATTTT.

V gene TRBV4-1 combines with J gene TRBJ2-7, with 7 bases identical to TRBD2. This CDR3 is 16 amino acids long. In germline, CDR1 is MGHRA, CDR2 YSYEKL. With V trimmed by 4 bases and J by 1 base, 10 bases remained unmatched. The CDR3 region is CASSPLGASGSYEQYF. The CDR3 nucleotides are TGCGCCAGCAGCCCCCTCGGAGCTAGCGGATCCTACGAGCAGTACTTC.

The chain carries TRBV10-2 and TRBJ2-3, with D unresolved. Germline CDR1 WSHSY, CDR2 SAAADI. The CDR3 has 15 residues. Trimming left V 2 bases short and J 4 bases short, with 13 bases between. CDR3 nucleotides: TGCGCCAGCAGTGAGAGGCCTAGTACCGCAGATACGCAGTATTTT. It codes for CASSERPSTADTQYF.

This clone was recorded only once. This chain links TRBV30 with TRBJ2-1; 10 nucleotides agree with TRBD2. J was trimmed by 12 bases and V by 3 bases; bases with no gene match: 5. The CDR3 has 12 amino acids. Per the germline V gene, CDR1 is GTSNPN and CDR2 is SVGIG (reference sequence). CDR3 residues: CAWSPSGSWQFF. The CDR3 nucleotides are TGTGCCTGGAGCCCTAGCGGGAGCTGGCAGTTCTTC.